The sequence of this TCR beta chain was determined in a study of T cell clonotyping in hematopoietic cell transplantation. Study findings and constraints: Cells were unsorted, so CD4 and CD8 contributions were not separated. Pathologically expanded recipient clonotypes increased progressively from day 30 to day 180 as diversity fell. Higher Inverse Simpson Index values in graft donor and pretransplant recipient predicted broader posttransplant TCR diversity.

For this clone: The target antigen is unknown.

The V gene's germline CDR1 is MDHEN and CDR2 SYDVKM. V lost 3 bases and J lost 1, with 9 bases in between. There are 14 residues in the CDR3. Using immunoSEQ multiplex PCR, the repertoire was profiled, and TCRdb retains in-frame clones only, with some absent. Here the sample spans roughly 5,300 clones, around 80% being singletons. The rearrangement joins TRBV28 to TRBJ1-1; TRBD1 might be the D (6 bases). The source was peripheral blood mononuclear cells, collected 100 days after allogeneic stem cell transplant. The source of this sequence is a male patient over 55 who had an allogeneic stem cell transplant, so T cells may come from the graft donor. Some clones in this sample may be carry-over from other donors' samples. The CDR3 nucleotides are TGTGCCAGCAGTTTTCGACAGGCGAACACTGAAGCTTTCTTT. Translation: CASSFRQANTEAFF.